One T cell receptor (beta chain) is described in this entry. Its antigen is currently unknown. These data originate in a study of CD8 T cells in ankylosing spondylitis. By quantitative 5'-RACE with molecular barcodes, the TCR beta libraries were made. TCRdb redid the calling of the 5' RACE reads with MiXCR, one entry per CDR3 protein. The table records 500,000 or so distinct CDR3 sequences, approximately 5.3% of them present only once. The ends were cut back, 6 bases at V and 7 bases at J, with 15 bases in the middle. Per germline, CDR1 MNHNS and CDR2 SASEGT. There are 14 residues in the CDR3. Points from the study as a whole: Reportedly, matched ankylosing spondylitis synovial fluid was significantly enriched for disease-linked clones. A TCR beta motif made of fewer than 10 highly homologous variants seemed typical of ankylosing spondylitis blood.

The chain couples TRBV6-1 to TRBJ2-2; maybe TRBD1 (7 bases). This receptor was taken from a male donor with ankylosing spondylitis. The specimen was blood, either unsorted or a sorted T cell fraction (not recorded which). CDR3 in DNA: TGTGCCAGCAGGTCTAACAGGGGAGGCGGGGAGCTGTTTTTT. Protein: CASRSNRGGGELFF.